This T cell receptor (beta chain) derives from a study of T-cell memory formation after mild COVID-19. This clonotype was seen just once. The CDR3 contains 18 residues. Looked up from germline, CDR1 is SGHVS and CDR2 is FNYEAQ. The V and J ends lost 4 bases and 0 bases respectively, with 16 bases between them. The 5'RACE method, run with constant-segment primers, produced TCR alpha and TCR beta cDNA libraries (carrying sample barcodes and UMIs). TCRdb reprocessed the 5' RACE reads with MiXCR, giving one entry per CDR3 protein. This sample yields about 360,000 distinct CDR3 sequences, of which roughly an eighth are seen a single time; less than 25% belongs to the top ten.

The J gene is TRBJ2-6, the V gene TRBV7-6, with D unresolved. This clonotype originated in a man younger than 30 who had mild COVID-19 (a few samples of this study predate the infection). Cell type and time point are not known. Sequenced input: PBMCs or a T cell subset sorted from them (not recorded which). The CDR3 reads CASSSPPRRVSGANVLTF. The CDR3 DNA reads TGTGCCAGCAGCTCTCCCCCGCGGCGAGTCTCTGGGGCCAACGTCCTGACTTTC.